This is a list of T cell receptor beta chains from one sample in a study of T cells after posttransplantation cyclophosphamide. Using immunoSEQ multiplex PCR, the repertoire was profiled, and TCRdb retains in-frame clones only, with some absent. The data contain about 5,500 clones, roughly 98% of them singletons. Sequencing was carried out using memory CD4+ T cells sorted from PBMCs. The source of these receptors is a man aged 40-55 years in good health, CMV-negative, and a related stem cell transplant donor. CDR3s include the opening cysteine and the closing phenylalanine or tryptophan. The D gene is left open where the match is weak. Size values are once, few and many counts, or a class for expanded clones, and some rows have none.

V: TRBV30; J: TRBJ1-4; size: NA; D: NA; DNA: TGTGCCTGGAGTAATCTCCTCCGCGCAACTAATGAAAAACTGTTTTTT; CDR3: CAWSNLLRATNEKLFF
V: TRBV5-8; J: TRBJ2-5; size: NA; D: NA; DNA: TGTGCCAGCAGCTCTGACAGTACCCTCCAAGAGACCCAGTACTTC; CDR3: CASSSDSTLQETQYF
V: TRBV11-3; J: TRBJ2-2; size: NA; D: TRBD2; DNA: TGTGCCAGCAGCTTAAAGACTAGCGGGACCGGGGAGCTGTTTTTT; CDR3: CASSLKTSGTGELFF
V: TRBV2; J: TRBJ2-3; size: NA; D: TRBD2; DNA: TGTGCCAGCAGTGATCGTCTAGCGGGAGTTTATACGCAGTATTTT; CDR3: CASSDRLAGVYTQYF
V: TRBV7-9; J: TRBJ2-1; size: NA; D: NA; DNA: TGTGCCAGCAGCTTAGTATCTATAGATGAGCAGTTCTTC; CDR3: CASSLVSIDEQFF
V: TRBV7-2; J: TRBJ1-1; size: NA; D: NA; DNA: TGTGCCAGCAGCGGGGGGGCGGGGGGTACTGAAGCTTTCTTT; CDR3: CASSGGAGGTEAFF
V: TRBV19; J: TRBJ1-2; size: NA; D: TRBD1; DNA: TGTGCCAGTAGCATCACAGGGGCCTATGGCTACACCTTC; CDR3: CASSITGAYGYTF
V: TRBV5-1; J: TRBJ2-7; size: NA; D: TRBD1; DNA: TGCGCCAGCAGCTTGGGGGACAGGGTTCACGAGCAGTACTTC; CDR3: CASSLGDRVHEQYF
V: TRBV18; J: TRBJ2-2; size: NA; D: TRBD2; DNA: TGTGCCAGCTCTCCGTCGCTAGCGGGAGTCACCGGGGAGCTGTTTTTT; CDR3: CASSPSLAGVTGELFF
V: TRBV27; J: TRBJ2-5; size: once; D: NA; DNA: TGTGCCAGCAGTCCTGCAGGGGATGAGACCCAGTACTTC; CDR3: CASSPAGDETQYF
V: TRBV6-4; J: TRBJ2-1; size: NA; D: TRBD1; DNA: TGTGCCAGCAGTGGACAGGGGAAGGAGCAGTTCTTC; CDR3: CASSGQGKEQFF
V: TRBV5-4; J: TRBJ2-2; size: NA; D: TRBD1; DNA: TGTGCCAGCAGCTTGAACAGGGGGTCGAACACCGGGGAGCTGTTTTTT; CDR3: CASSLNRGSNTGELFF
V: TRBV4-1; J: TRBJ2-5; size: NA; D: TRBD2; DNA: TGCGCCAGCAGACGGGGACTAGCGGGAAAAGAGACCCAGTACTTC; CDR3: CASRRGLAGKETQYF
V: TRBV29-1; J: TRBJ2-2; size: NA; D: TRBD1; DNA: TGCAGCTTCTCCGGGACAGGGAACACCGGGGAGCTGTTTTTT; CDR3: CSFSGTGNTGELFF
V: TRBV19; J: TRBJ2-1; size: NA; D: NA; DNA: TGTGCCAGTAGTACTCAGGGTCTATCCTACAATGAGCAGTTCTTC; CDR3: CASSTQGLSYNEQFF
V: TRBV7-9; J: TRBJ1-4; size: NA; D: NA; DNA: TGTGCCAGCAGCTTACAGGGTGGGTTGGGTGAAAAACTGTTTTTT; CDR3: CASSLQGGLGEKLFF
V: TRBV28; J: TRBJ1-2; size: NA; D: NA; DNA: TGTGCCAGCAGTACCATTGGTTCTCGGGGCTACACCTTC; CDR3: CASSTIGSRGYTF
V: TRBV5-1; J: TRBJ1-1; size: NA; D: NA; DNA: TGCGCCAGCAGCCCCTCTGGGGGGGAGAACACTGAAGCTTTCTTT; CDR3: CASSPSGGENTEAFF
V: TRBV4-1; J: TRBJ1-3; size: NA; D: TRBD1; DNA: TGCGCCAGCAGCCAAACCTCCTGGACAGGAACTGGAAACACCATATATTTT; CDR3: CASSQTSWTGTGNTIYF
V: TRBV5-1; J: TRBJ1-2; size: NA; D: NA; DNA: TGCGCCAGCACCCTCGATTGGGCAGGGCAAGGAGGCTACACCTTC; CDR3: CASTLDWAGQGGYTF
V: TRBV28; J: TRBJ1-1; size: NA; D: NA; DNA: TGTGCCAGCAGTCTAAGATACACTGAAGCTTTCTTT; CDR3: CASSLRYTEAFF
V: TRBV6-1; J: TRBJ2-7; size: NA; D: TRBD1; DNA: TGTGCCAGCAGTAGGGACAGATTATACGAGCAGTACTTC; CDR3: CASSRDRLYEQYF
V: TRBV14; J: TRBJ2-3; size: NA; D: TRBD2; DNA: TGTGCCAGCAGCCAAGCCGGGACTAGCGGGAGTACGCAGTATTTT; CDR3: CASSQAGTSGSTQYF
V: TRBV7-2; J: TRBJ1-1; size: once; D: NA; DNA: TGTGCCAGCAGACGACAGCCGAACACTGAAGCTTTCTTT; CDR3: CASRRQPNTEAFF